The 9 T cell receptor beta chains in this list originate from one sample, sequenced in a study of CD8 T cells in Susac syndrome (dated by TCRdb to the late 2010s). The library was made by the immunoSEQ multiplex PCR assay. RNA was extracted using the RNeasy kit, and roughly 0.5 to 1 microgram was reverse transcribed with random hexamers. TCRdb applied fastp at Q25 and MiXCR to the public reads, then kept only in-frame beta chains. Rows matching on CDR3 protein sequence are summarized as one entry with the most common DNA and genes. This sample gives about 300,000 distinct CDR3 sequences in total; approximately 85% of them show up just once. The ten largest clones represent roughly 0.22% of the sample. Sequencing input: CD8+ T cells from PBMCs. The receptors derive from a human donor with multiple sclerosis.

J is TRBJ2-6 and V is TRBV5-8; D is unresolved. The germline V gene has CDR1 SGHTS and CDR2 YDEGEE. The ends were cut back, 6 bases at V and 3 bases at J, with 13 bases in the middle. The CDR3 has 15 residues. CDR3 coding DNA: TGTGCCAGCACCCTGCTGGCAGGTGGGGCCAACGTCCTGACTTTC. This translates into CASTLLAGGANVLTF.

The chain couples TRBV6-6 to TRBJ2-3; 7 bases line up with TRBD2. Trimming took 7 bases from V and 1 from J; bases not matched to a gene: 11. CDR1 and CDR2 (germline): MNHNY, SVGAGI (reference sequence). This CDR3 comprises 16 residues. CDR3 sequence (DNA): TGTGCCAGCACTTCACTAGCGCCTTATGGCACAGATACGCAGTATTTT. Amino acids: CASTSLAPYGTDTQYF.

The CDR3 reads CASSPFTVRPDTQYF. The CDR3 DNA reads as TGTGCCAGCAGCCCGTTCACAGTTCGTCCAGATACGCAGTATTTT. The chain uses TRBV28 and TRBJ2-3, with D uncertain. V shed 6 bases and J shed 4 bases, with 17 bases lying between them. The CDR3 spans 15 residues. CDR1 and CDR2 from the germline V gene are MDHEN and SYDVKM.

The chain has TRBV27 and TRBJ2-5; D may be TRBD1 (5 bases). The V end was cut by 4 bases, the J end by 8 bases, with 14 bases between. The germline V gene has CDR1 MNHEY and CDR2 SMNVEV (reference sequence). The CDR3 is 13 amino acids. Here the CDR3 reads CASSYGWGLTQYF. Written as DNA, the CDR3 is TGTGCCAGCAGTTACGGGTGGGGCCTAACCCAGTACTTC.

This clonotype was found a few times. The rearrangement links TRBV29-1 to TRBJ1-2; 8 nucleotides agree with TRBD1. The V gene end was trimmed by 6 bases and the J gene end by 6 bases; junction bases not matched to a gene: 12. CDR1 is SQVTM, CDR2 ANQGSEA, per germline. The CDR3 length is 14 residues. CDR3 amino acids: CSVTPDRVGDGYTF. The CDR3 bases are TGCAGCGTAACGCCGGACAGGGTGGGGGATGGCTACACCTTC.

The chain uses TRBV13 and TRBJ2-7, with a tentative D call TRBD1 (5 bases). This CDR3 comprises 13 residues. The germline V gene encodes CDR1 PRHDT and CDR2 FYEKMQ (reference sequence). Trimming left V 5 bases short and J 3 bases short, with 11 bases between. The CDR3 here is CASSAFRGYEQYF. CDR3 in DNA: TGTGCCAGCAGCGCATTTAGGGGCTACGAGCAGTACTTC.

The chain employs TRBV25-1 and TRBJ2-1, with D tentatively TRBD2 (5 bases). The ends were cut back, 10 bases at V and 15 bases at J, with 13 bases in the middle. The CDR3 length is 9 residues. Germline V CDR1 and CDR2: MGHDK, SYGVNS. The CDR3 DNA sequence: TGTGCCACCGGAGGCCCAACGTTCTTC. The encoded protein is CATGGPTFF. Full variable domain (missing parts from reference TRBV25-1 and TRBJ2-1): EADIYQTPRYLVIGTGKKITLECSQTMGHDKMYWYQQDPGMELHLIHYSYGVNSTEKGDLSSESTVSRIRTEHFPLTLESARPSHTSQYLCATGGPTFFGPGTRLTVL.

The chain uses TRBV29-1 and TRBJ1-1; no definite D call. Per the germline V gene, CDR1 is SQVTM and CDR2 is ANQGSEA. The CDR3 totals 14 residues. The V end was cut by 3 bases, the J end by 0 bases, with 11 bases between. The CDR3 DNA reads as TGCAGCGTTGATCCACAACGGGTGAACACTGAAGCTTTCTTT. It yields the protein CSVDPQRVNTEAFF.

Points on this clonotype: The junction departs from germline at one end; a sequencing error may be responsible. V is TRBV12-3 or TRBV12-4 and J is TRBJ2-1; 7 nucleotides line up with TRBD2. The CDR3 contains 14 residues. CDR3 region: CATSTGSGGSEQFF. The CDR3 bases are TGTGCCACCAGTACTGGGTCGGGGGGTAGTGAGCAGTTCTTC.